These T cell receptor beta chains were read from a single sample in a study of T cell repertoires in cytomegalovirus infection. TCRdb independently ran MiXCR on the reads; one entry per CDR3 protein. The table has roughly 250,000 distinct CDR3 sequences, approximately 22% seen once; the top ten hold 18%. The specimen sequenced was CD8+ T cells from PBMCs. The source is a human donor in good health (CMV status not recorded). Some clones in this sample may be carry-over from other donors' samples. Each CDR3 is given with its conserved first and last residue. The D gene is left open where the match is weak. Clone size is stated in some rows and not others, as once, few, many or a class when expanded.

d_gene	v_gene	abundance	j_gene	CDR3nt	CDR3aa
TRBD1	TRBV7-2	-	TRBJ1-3	TGTGCCAGCAGCGACAGGGGTGAGGGAAACACCATATATTTT	CASSDRGEGNTIYF
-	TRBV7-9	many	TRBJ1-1	TGTGCCAGCAGCTTCGGTGGGATTACTGAAGCTTTCTTT	CASSFGGITEAFF
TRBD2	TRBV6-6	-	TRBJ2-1	TGTGCCAGCAGCCGCGGACTAGCGGGGAGTTACAATGAGCAGTTCTTC	CASSRGLAGSYNEQFF
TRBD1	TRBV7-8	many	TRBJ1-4	TGTGCCAGCAGAAATGGGGGGCACAGGGGTAATGAAAAACTGTTTTTT	CASRNGGHRGNEKLFF
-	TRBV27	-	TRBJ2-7	TGTGCCAGCAGTTTAGCGGCAGGGGACGCCTACGAGCAGTACTTC	CASSLAAGDAYEQYF
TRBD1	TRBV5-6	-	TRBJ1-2	TGTGCCAGCAGCTTTAGGGGACAGGGAAGACGACTTGGCTACACCTTC	CASSFRGQGRRLGYTF
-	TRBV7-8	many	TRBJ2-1	TGTGCCAGCAGCTTAGGACAGACCAATGAGCAGTTCTTC	CASSLGQTNEQFF
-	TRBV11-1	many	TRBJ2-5	TGTGCCAGCAGCTTATTTGGGCCCTCGGAGACCCAGTACTTC	CASSLFGPSETQYF
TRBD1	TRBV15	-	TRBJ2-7	TGTGCCACCATCAAATTACAGGGGGCGCGTGATTACGAGCAGTACTTC	CATIKLQGARDYEQYF
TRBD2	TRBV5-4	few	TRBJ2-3	TGTGCCAGCAGCGACGGACTAGCGGGGATAAGCACAGATACGCAGTATTTT	CASSDGLAGISTDTQYF
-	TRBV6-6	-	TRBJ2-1	TGTGCCAGCAGTTACTCTAGCCCCTACAATGAGCAGTTCTTC	CASSYSSPYNEQFF
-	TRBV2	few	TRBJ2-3	TGTGCCAGCAGAGGGACAGATACGCAGTATTTT	CASRGTDTQYF
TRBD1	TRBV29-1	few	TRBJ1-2	TGCAGCGTTGACACAGGGGAAGGGAATGGCTACACCTTC	CSVDTGEGNGYTF
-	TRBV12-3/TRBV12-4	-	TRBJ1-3	TGTGCCAGCAGTCACACCCTGACTGGAAACACCATATATTTT	CASSHTLTGNTIYF
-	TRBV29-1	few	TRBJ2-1	TGCAGCGTTACCCCGTTTGCTCAGGGGACCTACAATGAGCAGTTCTTC	CSVTPFAQGTYNEQFF
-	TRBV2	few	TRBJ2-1	TGTGCCAGCAGTGTTGGTAGAACCAATGAGCAGTTCTTC	CASSVGRTNEQFF
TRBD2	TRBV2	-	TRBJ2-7	TGTGCCAGCAGTGAACCAGCGGGGGGTCCGGGCGACGAGCAGTACTTC	CASSEPAGGPGDEQYF
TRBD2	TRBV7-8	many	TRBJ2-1	TGTGCCAGCAGCTTTCTAAATGGACTAGCGGGGGGGCCTCCTGAGCAGTTCTTC	CASSFLNGLAGGPPEQFF
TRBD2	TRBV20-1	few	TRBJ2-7	TGCAGTGCTAGGCGACTAGCGGGGAGCTCCTACGAGCAGTACTTC	CSARRLAGSSYEQYF
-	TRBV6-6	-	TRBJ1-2	TGTGCCAGCAGTGAGGACTGGAACTATGGCTACACCTTC	CASSEDWNYGYTF
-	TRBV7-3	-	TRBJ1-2	TGTGCCAGCAGCTTATCCGGGACGGAGCTCCTCTATGGCTACACCTTC	CASSLSGTELLYGYTF
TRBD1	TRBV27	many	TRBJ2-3	TGTGCCAGCAGTTTGACAGGGCTAAGGTCGCAGTATTTT	CASSLTGLRSQYF
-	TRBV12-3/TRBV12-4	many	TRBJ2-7	TGTGCCAGCAGTTTAAGAGGTCGGAACGCCGAGCAGTACTTC	CASSLRGRNAEQYF
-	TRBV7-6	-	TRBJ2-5	TGTGCCAGCAGCTTGGAGCCAGCGGTTACCGCGGAGACCCAGTACTTC	CASSLEPAVTAETQYF
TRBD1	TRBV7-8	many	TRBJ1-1	TGTGCCAGCAGCCACGGGACAGGGAACACTGAAGCTTTCTTT	CASSHGTGNTEAFF
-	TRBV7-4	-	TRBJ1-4	TGTGCCAGCAGCTTAGCTCTGGGAGTGGAAAAACTGTTTTTT	CASSLALGVEKLFF
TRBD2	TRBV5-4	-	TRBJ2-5	TGTGCCAGCAGCTTGGAATCGGGACTAGCGGGGCTCGGGGAGACCCAGTACTTC	CASSLESGLAGLGETQYF
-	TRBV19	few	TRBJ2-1	TGTGCCAGTAGTATCGTCCAGGGGTCTAACAATGAGCAGTTCTTC	CASSIVQGSNNEQFF
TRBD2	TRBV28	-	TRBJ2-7	TGTGCCAGCAGCCTGGGGCTAGCGGGGAGCCCCAGCGAGCAGTACTTC	CASSLGLAGSPSEQYF
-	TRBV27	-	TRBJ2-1	TGTGCCAGCAGTCCTTCCGGGGGAATGTCCTACAATGAGCAGTTCTTC	CASSPSGGMSYNEQFF
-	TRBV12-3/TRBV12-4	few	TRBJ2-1	TGTGCCAGCAGTGGACGGGAAGGCCAATTTGAGCAGTTCTTC	CASSGREGQFEQFF
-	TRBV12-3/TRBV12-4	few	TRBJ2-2	TGTGCCCAGCAAGACACCGACACCGGGGAGCTGTTTTTT	CAQQDTDTGELFF
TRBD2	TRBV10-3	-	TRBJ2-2	TGTGCCATCAGGGACCCTACTAGCGGGGCCGGGGAGCTGTTTTTT	CAIRDPTSGAGELFF
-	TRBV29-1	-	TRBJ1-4	TGCAGCGCCTTAACAGGGAGGGTTCGAAAACTGTTTTTT	CSALTGRVRKLFF
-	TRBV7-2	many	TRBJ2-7	TGTGCCAGCAGCTTACGGACCACAGGCTACGAGCAGTACTTC	CASSLRTTGYEQYF
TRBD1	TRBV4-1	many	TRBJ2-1	TGCGCCAGCAGTCCGGACAGGTTCTCCTACAATGAGCAGTTCTTC	CASSPDRFSYNEQFF
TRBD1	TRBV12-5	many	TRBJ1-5	TGTGCTAGTGGTTTGGACAGCGACAGGGCAGGGCAGCCCCAGCATTTT	CASGLDSDRAGQPQHF
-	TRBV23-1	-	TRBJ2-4	TGCGCCAGCAACGAAGGAGGGGCCAAAAACATTCAGTACTTC	CASNEGGAKNIQYF
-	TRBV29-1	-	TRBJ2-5	TGCAGCGCCCTGGGGGGAAATCGAGAGACCCAGTACTTC	CSALGGNRETQYF
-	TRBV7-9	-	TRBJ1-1	TGTGCCAGCAGCAACGACAGGTCTGAAGCTTTCTTT	CASSNDRSEAFF
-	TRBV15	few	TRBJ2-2	TGTGCCACCAGCGAGAAGACCGGGGAGCTGTTTTTT	CATSEKTGELFF
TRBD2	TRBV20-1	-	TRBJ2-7	TGCAGTGCTAGCGGGACTAGCGGGGCCCACTACGAGCAGTACTTC	CSASGTSGAHYEQYF